These 15 T cell receptor beta chains were all obtained from the same sample, sequenced in a study of blood T cell repertoires in COVID-19. Measured with immunoSEQ multiplex PCR; TCRdb has only the in-frame clones, and not every one. The repertoire has some 330,000 clones, over 80% of them found once; the top ten carry approximately 5.4%. Sequencing was performed on PBMCs or T cells enriched from blood (not recorded which). These receptor sequences come from a woman aged 50 to 60 who had recovered from COVID-19.

This chain connects TRBV7-2 to TRBJ1-1; 7 positions agree with TRBD1. The CDR3 runs to 15 residues. The V segment lost 0 bases and the J segment 8 bases; nucleotides outside the gene matches: 9. In germline, CDR1 is SGHTA, CDR2 FQGNSA. CDR3 DNA sequence: TGTGCCAGCAGCTTAGCAGGGGGACAGTTCGCGGAAGCTTTCTTT. Its translation: CASSLAGGQFAEAFF. Using reference TRBV7-2 and TRBJ1-1 for the parts outside the CDR3, the full variable domain is GAGVSQSPSNKVTEKGKDVELRCDPISGHTALYWYRQSLGQGLEFLIYFQGNSAPDKSGLPSDRFSAERTGGSVSTLTIQRTQQEDSAVYLCASSLAGGQFAEAFFGQGTRLTVV.

The gene calls are TRBV6-5 and TRBJ2-5, with TRBD1 as a possible D gene (5 bases). The CDR3 extends over 11 amino acids. Germline values: CDR1 MNHEY, CDR2 SVGAGI. The V gene lost 4 bases and the J gene lost 10 bases, with 10 bases spanning the gap. The CDR3 sequence: CASSSQGGQYF. In DNA form, the CDR3 reads TGTGCCAGCAGTTCCCAGGGTGGCCAGTACTTC.

This clone showed up just a few times. The rearrangement joins TRBV7-7 to TRBJ2-5; D might be TRBD2 (6 bases). V was cut by 0 bases and J by 5 bases, with 22 bases left in between. Germline loops: CDR1 SSHAT, CDR2 FNYEAQ (reference sequence). The CDR3 spans 18 residues. As DNA, the CDR3 is TGTGCCAGCAGCTTAGCCCCACTCCGCCGGGACCGGGGGGAGACCCAGTACTTC. Protein sequence: CASSLAPLRRDRGETQYF.

The chain uses TRBV19 and TRBJ2-4; a weak D match, TRBD1 (6 bases). Trimming left V 5 bases short and J 2 bases short, with 16 bases between. Per the germline V gene, CDR1 is LNHDA and CDR2 is SQIVND (reference sequence). The CDR3 is 16 amino acids. The CDR3 DNA sequence: TGTGCCAGTAGTCAACCCCCAGGGGCTTCCAAAAACATTCAGTACTTC. Its translation: CASSQPPGASKNIQYF.

The genes are TRBV27 and TRBJ1-3; TRBD1 matches 9 bases. The V gene end was trimmed by 5 bases and the J gene end by 3 bases; junction bases not matched to a gene: 5. Looked up from germline, CDR1 is MNHEY and CDR2 is SMNVEV (reference sequence). The CDR3 extends over 15 amino acids. In nucleotides, the CDR3 is TGTGCCAGCAGTCAGACAGGGGGATATGGAAACACCATATATTTT. Amino acids: CASSQTGGYGNTIYF.

This clone turned up a few times. The CDR3, as DNA: TGTGCCAGCGACGGGGGGAACACTGAAGCTTTCTTT. This sequence encodes CASDGGNTEAFF. The rearrangement joins TRBV2 to TRBJ1-1; possibly TRBD1 for D (5 bases). V lost 8 bases and J lost 1, with 8 bases in between. Germline V lookup: CDR1 SNHLY, CDR2 FYNNEI. This CDR3 comprises 12 residues.

This rearrangement joins TRBV7-9 to TRBJ1-1; D gene uncertain. The CDR3 sequence is 14 residues long. Trimming cost V 10 bases and J 4 bases, with 19 bases left between them. Germline values: CDR1 SEHNR, CDR2 FQNEAQ (reference sequence). The CDR3 nucleotides read TGTGCCACCCTCCACAAAAATTCGGGCACTGAAGCTTTCTTT. Protein product: CATLHKNSGTEAFF. Looking up the rest from reference TRBV7-9 and TRBJ1-1 gives the full variable domain: DTGVSQNPRHKITKRGQNVTFRCDPISEHNRLYWYRQTLGQGPEFLTYFQNEAQLEKSRLLSDRFSAERPKGSFSTLEIQRTEQGDSAMYLCATLHKNSGTEAFFGQGTRLTVV.

This chain links TRBV4-3 with TRBJ1-2, with TRBD1 as a possible D gene (6 bases). The germline V gene encodes CDR1 LGHNA and CDR2 YSLEER. This CDR3 has 15 amino acids. The germline V and J ends were trimmed by 1 base and 3 bases, with 12 bases remaining between them. The CDR3 nucleotides are TGCGCCAGCAGCCAAGTGGACCAGGGGTACTATGGCTACACCTTC. Its protein product is CASSQVDQGYYGYTF.

The chain couples TRBV15 to TRBJ2-2; tentatively, D is TRBD2 (7 bases). Trimming stripped 1 base from V and 0 bases from J, with 21 bases between. The V gene's germline CDR1 is LNHNV and CDR2 YYDKDF (reference sequence). The CDR3 is made up of 20 amino acids. CDR3 in DNA: TGTGCCACCAGCAGAGCGACGGACTACAGGGAGGGGGCGAACACCGGGGAGCTGTTTTTT. Its translation: CATSRATDYREGANTGELFF.

The chain couples TRBV27 to TRBJ1-1; tentative D call: TRBD1 (5 bases). This CDR3 is 17 amino acids long. Deletions cut 4 bases from V and 0 bases from J, with 18 bases between. Per germline, CDR1 MNHEY and CDR2 SMNVEV (reference sequence). CDR3: CASSSPTGLLMNTEAFF. The CDR3 DNA sequence: TGTGCCAGCAGTTCCCCTACAGGACTACTAATGAACACTGAAGCTTTCTTT.

A single count supports this clone. V is TRBV11-2 and J is TRBJ1-2, with a weak D call TRBD1 (6 bases). The CDR3 has 14 amino acids. Germline loops: CDR1 SGHAT, CDR2 FQNNGV. Trimming removed 1 base at V and 4 bases at J, with 10 bases between. CDR3 nucleotides: TGTGCCAGCAGCTTAGGACGGACAGTCTATGGCTACACCTTC. It encodes CASSLGRTVYGYTF.

This clone was observed a handful of times. The rearrangement uses TRBV7-8 and TRBJ1-2; possibly TRBD1 for D (5 bases). Germline CDR1 SGHVS, CDR2 FQNEAQ. The V and J ends lost 5 bases and 4 bases respectively, with 11 bases between them. The CDR3 extends over 13 amino acids. Written as DNA, the CDR3 is TGTGCCAGCAGCCTCGACAGACGCTATGGCTACACCTTC. As protein: CASSLDRRYGYTF.

The CDR3, as DNA: TGTGCCAGTAGTATGAACCAGGGGGTCGATACGCAGTATTTT. Protein sequence: CASSMNQGVDTQYF. The V gene is TRBV19, the J gene TRBJ2-3, with TRBD1 identical over 7 bases. The V segment lost 3 bases and the J segment 6 bases; nucleotides outside the gene matches: 6. Germline V gene data show CDR1 as LNHDA and CDR2 as SQIVND (reference sequence). The length of the CDR3 is 14 residues.

V and J are TRBV5-4 and TRBJ2-3; 7 bases map to TRBD2. The CDR3 runs 16 residues. The germline gives CDR1 SGHNT, CDR2 YYREEE (reference sequence). J was trimmed by 2 bases and V by 6 bases; bases with no gene match: 12. The CDR3 sequence: CASTPGGGLLTDTQYF. The CDR3 DNA reads TGTGCCAGCACCCCGGGGGGAGGGCTGCTCACAGATACGCAGTATTTT.

The chain carries TRBV10-3 and TRBJ2-1; a possible D gene is TRBD1 (6 bases). Trimming left V 2 bases short and J 2 bases short, with 13 bases between. Per the germline V gene, CDR1 is ENHRY and CDR2 is SYGVKD. This CDR3 spans 16 amino acids. The CDR3 region is CAISEPNRGTYNEQFF. The CDR3 region has the DNA TGTGCCATCAGTGAGCCGAATAGGGGGACCTACAATGAGCAGTTCTTC.